Each of the 32 T cell receptor beta chains below was sequenced from the same sample in a study of T cell changes during pregnancy in multiple sclerosis. The protocol was immunoSEQ multiplex PCR, while the TCRdb copy is restricted to in-frame clones and leaves out a portion. The table lists about 36,000 clones, 90% to 95% of them singletons. The sequencing here drew on CD4+ T cells from peripheral blood mononuclear cells, taken in the first trimester of pregnancy. These receptors all stem from a female donor with multiple sclerosis, enrolled in a pregnancy study.

The CDR3 bases are TGTGCCAGCAGCGGACTAGCGGGTTTCACAGATACGCAGTATTTT. Protein sequence: CASSGLAGFTDTQYF. This chain links TRBV7-9 with TRBJ2-3; 11 bases map to TRBD2. V was pared by 5 bases and J by 2 bases, with 3 bases of the junction left unmatched. This CDR3 has 15 residues. Germline values: CDR1 SEHNR, CDR2 FQNEAQ (reference sequence).

The V and J genes are TRBV6-5 and TRBJ1-2, with TRBD1 as a possible D gene (5 bases). CDR3 length: 14 amino acids. The V gene's germline CDR1 is MNHEY and CDR2 SVGAGI. Trimming left V 5 bases short and J 4 bases short, with 14 bases between. CDR3: CASSALGGTYGYTF. In nucleotides, the CDR3 is TGTGCCAGCAGTGCCCTCGGGGGAACCTATGGCTACACCTTC.

The chain combines TRBV11-3 with TRBJ2-2, with a possible D match to TRBD1 (6 bases). This CDR3 contains 16 residues. In germline, CDR1 is SGHNT, CDR2 YENEEA. V lost 4 bases, J lost 0 bases, and 12 bases lay in between. CDR3 in DNA: TGTGCCAGCAGCTCATCGACAGGCGCGAACACCGGGGAGCTGTTTTTT. Protein sequence: CASSSSTGANTGELFF.

V gene TRBV18 combines with J gene TRBJ1-1; D perhaps matches TRBD1 (6 bases). This CDR3 spans 13 amino acids. V was clipped by 3 bases and J by 5 bases, with 10 bases between them. Per germline, CDR1 KGHSH and CDR2 LQKENI. CDR3 residues: CASSPVTGTEAFF. The CDR3, as DNA: TGTGCCAGCTCACCGGTCACAGGGACTGAAGCTTTCTTT.

V is TRBV7-9 and J is TRBJ2-7; D may be TRBD1 (6 bases). V was shortened by 1 base and J by 4 bases, with 14 bases between the two germline ends. There are 15 residues in the CDR3. CDR1 is SEHNR and CDR2 is FQNEAQ in the germline V gene (reference sequence). CDR3 in amino acids: CASSLDFTGWYEQYF. CDR3 DNA: TGTGCCAGCAGCTTAGACTTTACAGGGTGGTACGAGCAGTACTTC.

The chain carries TRBV19 and TRBJ2-3, with a weak D call TRBD2 (6 bases). Germline V lookup: CDR1 LNHDA, CDR2 SQIVND (reference sequence). Trimming stripped 5 bases from V and 1 base from J, with 16 bases between. CDR3 length: 16 residues. CDR3 residues: CASSPRRRGRTDTQYF. In nucleotides, the CDR3 is TGTGCCAGTAGTCCGCGAAGGCGGGGACGCACAGATACGCAGTATTTT.

The CDR3 loop reads CASYNPGQGSEAFF. The CDR3 DNA is TGTGCCAGCTACAATCCGGGACAGGGCTCTGAAGCTTTCTTT. V usage is TRBV18 and J usage is TRBJ1-1; TRBD1 aligns across 9 bases. Unmatched junction bases numbered 9, after V lost 7 bases and J lost 6 bases. This CDR3 has 14 residues. Germline V gene data show CDR1 as KGHSH and CDR2 as LQKENI.

This chain uses TRBV28 with TRBJ2-1, with TRBD1 as a possible D gene (6 bases). The CDR3 contains 14 residues. Germline V CDR1 and CDR2: MDHEN, SYDVKM. V was clipped by 7 bases and J by 14 bases, with 24 bases between them. CDR3 DNA: TGTGCCAGCACCGAGGGACATCTTATGGCTGATAAGTTCTTC. Amino acids: CASTEGHLMADKFF.

Points on this clone: The sample carries other DNA sequences with the same CDR3. V gene TRBV5-1 combines with J gene TRBJ1-1; D gene ambiguous. V lost 0 bases and J 1 base, leaving 7 bases between the germline ends. Germline values: CDR1 SGHRS, CDR2 YFSETQ. The CDR3 runs to 14 residues. CDR3 coding DNA: TGCGCCAGCAGCTTGGTGCGGGGGAACACTGAAGCTTTCTTT. Residues: CASSLVRGNTEAFF.

The chain uses TRBV18 and TRBJ2-7, with TRBD2 identical over 8 bases. The junction had 8 bases not matched to a gene; V was cut back by 2 bases and J by 5 bases. The germline gives CDR1 KGHSH, CDR2 LQKENI. This CDR3 has 15 amino acids. The CDR3 nucleotides read TGTGCCAGCTCACCATTTAGCGGGAATCCCGACGAGCAGTACTTC. Encoded protein: CASSPFSGNPDEQYF.

The chain links TRBV4-1 to TRBJ2-1; the match to TRBD2 covers 9 bases. The CDR3 loop spans 15 amino acids. Germline lookup yields CDR1 MGHRA and CDR2 YSYEKL. The trim removed 3 bases at V and 7 bases at J, leaving 7 bases unmatched. The CDR3 loop is CASSHVGLAGNEQFF. For the CDR3, the DNA is TGCGCCAGCAGCCATGTGGGACTAGCTGGTAATGAGCAGTTCTTC.

V gene TRBV2 combines with J gene TRBJ1-5, with a weak D call TRBD1 (6 bases). Looked up from germline, CDR1 is SNHLY and CDR2 is FYNNEI. Trimming took 5 bases from V and 9 from J, leaving 17 bases between them. The CDR3 has 14 amino acids. The CDR3 coding sequence is TGTGCCAGCAGTAGCGCCAGGGGAGATCGGCCCCAGCATTTT. Protein product: CASSSARGDRPQHF. The entire variable domain, with the rest obtained from reference TRBV2 and TRBJ1-5, is as follows: EPEVTQTPSHQVTQMGQEVILRCVPISNHLYFYWYRQILGQKVEFLVSFYNNEISEKSEIFDDQFSVERPDGSNFTLKIRSTKLEDSAMYFCASSSARGDRPQHFGDGTRLSIL.

The chain links TRBV9 to TRBJ2-3, with D possibly being TRBD2 (5 bases). CDR1 and CDR2 from the germline V gene are SGDLS and YYNGEE. Trimming pared 3 bases from V and 1 base from J, leaving 12 bases between. The CDR3 runs 15 residues. The CDR3 nucleotides are TGTGCCAGCAGCGCCCTAGCTGATGGCACAGATACGCAGTATTTT. This encodes CASSALADGTDTQYF.

The V and J genes are TRBV19 and TRBJ2-6; TRBD1 agrees at 7 bases. This CDR3 has 16 residues. The J segment lost 4 bases and the V segment lost 8 bases, leaving 11 bases of the junction unmatched. Per germline, CDR1 LNHDA and CDR2 SQIVND (reference sequence). The CDR3 loop reads CASHRDRTSGANVLTF. CDR3 coding DNA: TGTGCCAGTCACCGGGACAGAACTTCAGGGGCCAACGTCCTGACTTTC.

This chain connects TRBV19 to TRBJ2-7; TRBD2 aligns across 12 bases. V shed 8 bases, J shed 2 bases, and the junction held 1 base outside the gene matches. The CDR3 loop spans 13 amino acids. Germline V gene data show CDR1 as LNHDA and CDR2 as SQIVND (reference sequence). The CDR3 nucleotides are TGTGCCAGTTCTAGCGGGAGGGCCTACGAGCAGTACTTC. It encodes CASSSGRAYEQYF.

This chain links TRBV5-1 with TRBJ2-7; a possible D gene is TRBD1 (6 bases). The germline V gene has CDR1 SGHRS and CDR2 YFSETQ. The V and J ends lost 3 bases and 2 bases respectively, with 12 bases between them. CDR3 length equals 14 residues. The CDR3 nucleotides read TGCGCCAGCAGCTACGACAGGTCTACCTACGAGCAGTACTTC. Its translation: CASSYDRSTYEQYF.

The chain is built from TRBV30 and TRBJ2-5; a weak D match, TRBD2 (6 bases). The CDR3 is 13 residues long. Germline V lookup: CDR1 GTSNPN, CDR2 SVGIG (reference sequence). The V end lost 0 bases, the J end lost 3 bases, and 8 bases lay between the germline ends. This CDR3 reads CAWSVGGKETQYF. CDR3 sequence (DNA): TGTGCCTGGAGTGTAGGAGGGAAAGAGACCCAGTACTTC.

The V and J genes are TRBV7-3 and TRBJ2-1; 8 nucleotides align to TRBD2. The CDR3 loop spans 17 amino acids. Germline CDR1 SGHTA, CDR2 FQGTGA. V gave up 1 base and J gave up 1 base; unmatched junction bases: 6. The CDR3 DNA reads as TGTGCCAGCAGCTTAATGGGCGGCGGGAGGTCCTACAATGAGCAGTTCTTC. This encodes CASSLMGGGRSYNEQFF. The variable domain in full, completed from reference TRBV7-3 and TRBJ2-1, reads GAGVSQTPSNKVTEKGKYVELRCDPISGHTALYWYRQSLGQGPEFLIYFQGTGAADDSGLPNDRFFAVRPEGSVSTLKIQRTERGDSAVYLCASSLMGGGRSYNEQFFGPGTRLTVL.

In DNA form, the CDR3 reads TGTGCCACCGGACTAGCGGGCACAGATACGCAGTATTTT. It yields the protein CATGLAGTDTQYF. The chain uses TRBV10-3 and TRBJ2-3, with 10 bases fitting TRBD2. Trimming at V came to 10 bases and at J to 1 base, leaving 2 bases not matched to a gene. This CDR3 has 13 residues. Germline V lookup: CDR1 ENHRY, CDR2 SYGVKD.

This clone is a singleton in its sample. The chain carries TRBV7-2 and TRBJ2-1; a weak D match, TRBD2 (5 bases). V lost 1 base and J 6 bases, leaving 7 bases between the germline ends. Germline V gene sequence: CDR1 SGHTA, CDR2 FQGNSA. This CDR3 has 13 residues. As DNA, the CDR3 is TGTGCCAGCAGCTTAGTCGGAGGCAATGAGCAGTTCTTC. It is translated as CASSLVGGNEQFF.

The genes are TRBV19 and TRBJ1-2, with 8 bases lining up with TRBD1. Trimming at V came to 6 bases and at J to 4 bases, leaving 10 bases not matched to a gene. The CDR3 has 15 amino acids. Germline loops: CDR1 LNHDA, CDR2 SQIVND (reference sequence). The CDR3 nucleotides read TGTGCCAGTAGCCCCATCAGACAGGGGACCTATGGCTACACCTTC. Translation gives CASSPIRQGTYGYTF. The full variable domain, rest sourced from reference TRBV19 and TRBJ1-2, is DGGITQSPKYLFRKEGQNVTLSCEQNLNHDAMYWYRQDPGQGLRLIYYSQIVNDFQKGDIAEGYSVSREKKESFPLTVTSAQKNPTAFYLCASSPIRQGTYGYTFGSGTRLTVV.

The V call is TRBV28, the J call TRBJ1-2; D might be TRBD1 (5 bases). The V gene lost 3 bases and the J gene lost 5 bases, with 16 bases spanning the gap. The germline V gene has CDR1 MDHEN and CDR2 SYDVKM. The CDR3 covers 15 residues. Here the CDR3 reads CASSFRGRGGYGYTF. CDR3 nucleotide sequence: TGTGCCAGCAGTTTTAGGGGCCGCGGGGGATATGGCTACACCTTC.

The chain combines TRBV7-9 with TRBJ2-1; 9 nucleotides agree with TRBD1. V dropped 0 bases and J dropped 10; count of bases not matched to a gene: 10. Germline CDR1 reads SEHNR; CDR2 reads FQNEAQ (reference sequence). The CDR3 has 16 residues. CDR3 coding DNA: TGTGCCAGCAGCTTAGCAGGGAGTCGACAGGGGGACGAGCAGTTCTTC. Amino acids: CASSLAGSRQGDEQFF.

The gene calls are TRBV30 and TRBJ1-4, with TRBD1 matching over 8 bases. This CDR3 contains 15 residues. J was trimmed by 8 bases and V by 2 bases; bases with no gene match: 10. From germline, CDR1 is GTSNPN and CDR2 SVGIG (reference sequence). CDR3: CAWSLRTGRGEKLFF. DNA of the CDR3: TGTGCCTGGAGTTTAAGGACAGGGAGGGGAGAAAAACTGTTTTTT.

This chain connects TRBV2 to TRBJ2-5; 10 bases are shared with TRBD1. The CDR3 totals 15 residues. Germline CDR1 and CDR2: SNHLY and FYNNEI. Trimming took 6 bases from V and 4 from J; bases not matched to a gene: 8. The CDR3 DNA follows: TGTGCCAGCAGGGGGGACAGGGGAGGTTTAGAGACCCAGTACTTC. Its protein is CASRGDRGGLETQYF.

This rearrangement joins TRBV18 to TRBJ2-5, with 15 nucleotides matching TRBD2. The germline V gene encodes CDR1 KGHSH and CDR2 LQKENI. The CDR3 has 16 amino acids. V was clipped by 4 bases and J by 7 bases; unmatched bases: 7. The CDR3: CASSLRGLAGGRTQYF. For the CDR3, the DNA is TGTGCCAGCTCACTCCGGGGACTAGCGGGGGGAAGGACCCAGTACTTC.

This clone was seen just once. This chain connects TRBV5-1 to TRBJ2-1; 9 bases match TRBD2. The germline V gene encodes CDR1 SGHRS and CDR2 YFSETQ. The CDR3 has 16 residues. Trimming at V came to 2 bases and at J to 5 bases, leaving 8 bases not matched to a gene. The CDR3 spells CASSFRSGRPHNEQFF. Written as DNA, the CDR3 is TGCGCCAGCAGCTTTCGGAGCGGGAGGCCCCACAATGAGCAGTTCTTC.

This chain uses TRBV2 with TRBJ1-4; D uncertain. CDR3 length equals 13 residues. V lost 8 bases, J lost 7 bases, and 14 bases lay in between. CDR1 and CDR2 (germline): SNHLY, FYNNEI. CDR3 in amino acids: CASRTSEAEKLFF. DNA of the CDR3: TGTGCCAGCCGTACGTCCGAGGCTGAAAAACTGTTTTTT.

V and J are TRBV2 and TRBJ2-1; D perhaps matches TRBD2 (5 bases). V shed 8 bases and J shed 0 bases, with 14 bases lying between them. CDR1 and CDR2 (germline): SNHLY, FYNNEI. The CDR3 length is 15 residues. As DNA, the CDR3 is TGTGCCAGCTCTTGGACTGGAAGCTCCTACAATGAGCAGTTCTTC. It is translated as CASSWTGSSYNEQFF.

V usage is TRBV7-2 and J usage is TRBJ1-2; possibly TRBD1 for D (6 bases). The length of the CDR3 is 17 residues. V was shortened by 5 bases and J by 0 bases, with 19 bases between the two germline ends. The V gene's germline CDR1 is SGHTA and CDR2 FQGNSA. The CDR3 region has the DNA TGTGCCAGCAGCCCCAAGGGGGAGTATCCGGCTAACTATGGCTACACCTTC. This sequence encodes CASSPKGEYPANYGYTF.

The CDR3 nucleotides are TGTGCCTGGAGGGTAGCGGGAGGGCCTTACAATGAGCAGTTCTTC. Its translation is CAWRVAGGPYNEQFF. The chain has TRBV30 and TRBJ2-1, with 11 positions matching TRBD2. The CDR3 has 15 amino acids. Germline V CDR1 and CDR2: GTSNPN, SVGIG (reference sequence). The J segment lost 4 bases and the V segment lost 3 bases, leaving 5 bases of the junction unmatched.

This clone turned up a few times. The rearrangement uses TRBV7-8 and TRBJ2-7; TRBD2 aligns across 8 bases. Germline CDR1 SGHVS, CDR2 FQNEAQ. Losses at the gene ends were 5 bases for V and 5 bases for J; bases not matched to a gene: 11. This CDR3 spans 15 amino acids. CDR3 protein: CASSPFTAGAHEQYF. For the CDR3, the DNA is TGTGCCAGCAGCCCCTTCACAGCGGGGGCCCACGAGCAGTACTTC.